The 25 T cell receptor beta chains reported below all come from one sample, sequenced in a study of cytotoxic CD8 clonotypes in ibrutinib-treated CLL. The method was immunoSEQ multiplex PCR; TCRdb's version includes in-frame clones alone and lacks a portion of them. The sample carries 55,000 to 85,000 clones, 90% recorded once. The material was PBMCs, obtained after 12 months of ibrutinib treatment. Source of these receptors: a human donor with chronic lymphocytic leukemia.

This rearrangement joins TRBV29-1 to TRBJ2-7, with D maybe TRBD1 (6 bases). The CDR3 has 11 amino acids. V lost 4 bases, J lost 3 bases, and 7 bases lay in between. The germline gives CDR1 SQVTM, CDR2 ANQGSEA. In DNA form, the CDR3 reads TGCAGCGTTGTGGACAGCTACGAGCAGTACTTC. Amino acids: CSVVDSYEQYF.

This sequence joins TRBV5-4 and TRBJ1-4, with 9 nucleotides matching TRBD1. V was pared by 4 bases and J by 8 bases, with 9 bases of the junction left unmatched. The CDR3 is 15 amino acids. Germline V gene lookup returns CDR1 SGHNT and CDR2 YYREEE (reference sequence). CDR3 sequence (DNA): TGTGCCAGCAGCCAAACGGACAGGGGTCGGGAAAAACTGTTTTTT. As protein: CASSQTDRGREKLFF.

This clone was recorded once. The chain employs TRBV4-2 and TRBJ1-1; D is unresolved. The CDR3 loop spans 14 amino acids. Germline-derived CDR1 and CDR2 are LGHNA and YNFKEQ. V lost 0 bases, J lost 7 bases, and 12 bases lay in between. CDR3 in amino acids: CASSQDLDRGEAFF. CDR3 DNA: TGTGCCAGCAGCCAAGATCTGGACCGGGGTGAAGCTTTCTTT.

The chain uses TRBV6-5 and TRBJ2-7; 7 nucleotides match TRBD2. Germline V lookup: CDR1 MNHEY, CDR2 SVGAGI. This CDR3 is 14 amino acids long. Trimming cost V 2 bases and J 4 bases; bases outside gene matches: 5. CDR3 sequence (DNA): TGTGCCAGCAGTTACCGGGCGGGAGTTTACGAGCAGTACTTC. Translated: CASSYRAGVYEQYF.

V and J are TRBV21-1 and TRBJ2-7. TRBV21-1 is noted as a pseudogene. This CDR3 is 8 amino acids long. The CDR3 sequence: CASSKQYF. The CDR3 DNA is TGTGCCAGCAGCAAGCAATACTTC.

This clone occurred once. V and J are TRBV7-2 and TRBJ1-2; tentatively, D is TRBD1 (5 bases). This CDR3 has 14 amino acids. Germline V lookup: CDR1 SGHTA, CDR2 FQGNSA. V lost 6 bases and J 5 bases, leaving 16 bases between the germline ends. CDR3 DNA: TGTGCCAGCAGTTATAGGGACGGAAAGTATGGCTACACCTTC. Amino acid sequence: CASSYRDGKYGYTF.

The gene calls are TRBV5-1 and TRBJ2-2; no clear D gene. Germline CDR1 SGHRS, CDR2 YFSETQ. Trimming stripped 4 bases from V and 9 bases from J, with 10 bases between. This CDR3 region has 12 residues. The DNA of the CDR3 is TGCGCCAGCAGCCCAGACTGGCGGGAGCTGTTTTTT. It codes for CASSPDWRELFF. The full variable domain, its missing parts supplied by reference TRBV5-1 and TRBJ2-2, is KAGVTQTPRYLIKTRGQQVTLSCSPISGHRSVSWYQQTPGQGLQFLFEYFSETQRNKGNFPGRFSGRQFSNSRSEMNVSTLELGDSALYLCASSPDWRELFFGEGSRLTVL.

CDR3 in amino acids: CAWSHSGFDQPQHF. For the CDR3, the DNA is TGTGCCTGGAGTCATTCAGGGTTCGATCAGCCCCAGCATTTT. The V call is TRBV30, the J call TRBJ1-5; tentative D call: TRBD1 (5 bases). Germline V lookup: CDR1 GTSNPN, CDR2 SVGIG (reference sequence). The V end lost 2 bases, the J end lost 5 bases, and 13 bases lay between the germline ends. This CDR3 is 14 amino acids long. Full variable domain (missing parts from reference TRBV30 and TRBJ1-5): SQTIHQWPATLVQPVGSPLSLECTVEGTSNPNLYWYRQAAGRGLQLLFYSVGIGQISSEVPQNLSASRPQDRQFILSSKKLLLSDSGFYLCAWSHSGFDQPQHFGDGTRLSIL.

J is TRBJ1-1 and V is TRBV7-2; TRBD1 might be the D (6 bases). The CDR3 contains 12 residues. The germline V and J ends were trimmed by 5 bases and 9 bases, with 13 bases remaining between them. Germline CDR1 is SGHTA and CDR2 is FQGNSA. CDR3 nucleotide sequence: TGTGCCAGCAGCGCCTCGACAGGAAAAGCTTTCTTT. As protein: CASSASTGKAFF.

V gene TRBV19 combines with J gene TRBJ2-7; TRBD2 matches 11 bases. Germline trimming cut 4 bases from V and 6 bases from J; bases unmatched to any gene: 5. The CDR3 length is 14 residues. CDR1 and CDR2 (germline): LNHDA, SQIVND (reference sequence). CDR3 coding DNA: TGTGCCAGTAGTAATAGCGGGAGGGCTTTCGAGCAGTACTTC. This encodes CASSNSGRAFEQYF.

This clone was detected only once. The CDR3: CASSSLGLAGAEQYF. The CDR3 bases are TGTGCCAGCAGCAGCTTGGGACTAGCGGGAGCCGAGCAGTACTTC. V gene TRBV11-2 combines with J gene TRBJ2-7, with TRBD2 identical over 14 bases. CDR1 and CDR2 from the germline V gene are SGHAT and FQNNGV. The V and J ends lost 5 bases and 6 bases, in that order; junction bases with no gene match: 6. The CDR3 runs to 15 residues. The variable domain in full, completed from reference TRBV11-2 and TRBJ2-7, reads EAGVAQSPRYKIIEKRQSVAFWCNPISGHATLYWYQQILGQGPKLLIQFQNNGVVDDSQLPKDRFSAERLKGVDSTLKIQPAKLEDSAVYLCASSSLGLAGAEQYFGPGTRLTVT.

The V and J genes are TRBV7-2 and TRBJ1-2, with D tentatively TRBD1 (6 bases). With 3 bases removed from V and 7 bases from J, the gap between germline ends came to 12 bases. The CDR3 runs 13 residues. In germline, CDR1 is SGHTA, CDR2 FQGNSA. As DNA, the CDR3 is TGTGCCAGCAGCTTCACCGGGGGCTCTGGCTACACCTTC. Its translation: CASSFTGGSGYTF.

In this sample, this clone turned up a few times. The chain joins TRBV6-1 to TRBJ2-3; D gene uncertain. Germline CDR1 is MNHNS and CDR2 is SASEGT. Trimming cost V 3 bases and J 3 bases, with 13 bases left between them. There are 15 residues in the CDR3. CDR3 coding DNA: TGTGCCAGCAGTGAGATGGAAGGTGGGACAGATACGCAGTATTTT. This translates into CASSEMEGGTDTQYF.

In this sample, this clone turned up a few times. The V gene is TRBV4-2, the J gene TRBJ1-4; 9 bases map to TRBD1. The CDR3 covers 16 residues. CDR1 is LGHNA and CDR2 is YNFKEQ in the germline V gene. Trimming took 3 bases from V and 1 from J; bases not matched to a gene: 3. In DNA, the CDR3 is TGTGCCAGCAGCCAGGGACAGGGCGAAACTAATGAAAAACTGTTTTTT. Protein product: CASSQGQGETNEKLFF.

The V call is TRBV27, the J call TRBJ2-2; TRBD1 matches 9 bases. CDR3 size: 18 residues. Germline CDR1 and CDR2: MNHEY and SMNVEV (reference sequence). V trimming: 2 bases; J trimming: 0 bases; junction bases outside the gene matches: 7. The CDR3 sequence: CASSLPTGGSANTGELFF. For the CDR3, the DNA is TGTGCCAGCAGTTTACCCACAGGGGGCTCCGCGAACACCGGGGAGCTGTTTTTT.

The chain is built from TRBV7-8 and TRBJ2-5; D gene uncertain. The V gene's germline CDR1 is SGHVS and CDR2 FQNEAQ. CDR3 size: 13 residues. Between the trimmed V and J ends, which lost 4 bases and 1 base, there was a span of 7 bases. The DNA for the CDR3 is TGTGCCAGCAGCTCCCAACTCCAAGAGACCCAGTACTTC. The encoded protein is CASSSQLQETQYF.

This chain links TRBV5-4 with TRBJ1-3, with D unresolved. This CDR3 has 18 residues. Per germline, CDR1 SGHNT and CDR2 YYREEE (reference sequence). Trimming took off 0 bases at V and 0 bases at J, with 16 bases between the two ends. CDR3 region: CASSLEGRRKSSGNTIYF. CDR3 DNA sequence: TGTGCCAGCAGCTTGGAGGGCAGAAGAAAGAGCTCTGGAAACACCATATATTTT.

The rearrangement links TRBV7-8 to TRBJ1-4, with unresolved D. Germline V CDR1 and CDR2: SGHVS, FQNEAQ. Trimming removed 6 bases at V and 0 bases at J, with 14 bases between. The CDR3 has 16 amino acids. This CDR3 reads CASSFAQIATNEKLFF. For the CDR3, the DNA is TGTGCCAGCAGTTTCGCCCAAATCGCAACTAATGAAAAACTGTTTTTT.

The chain links TRBV5-5 to TRBJ1-5; TRBD1 is a possible D gene (6 bases). The germline V gene encodes CDR1 SGHKS and CDR2 YYEKEE (reference sequence). This CDR3 spans 14 amino acids. Trimming took 3 bases from V and 10 from J, leaving 17 bases between them. In nucleotides, the CDR3 is TGTGCCAGCAGCTGGGGGGCCCCGGGTGGTCCCCAGCATTTT. Translating it yields CASSWGAPGGPQHF.

The gene calls are TRBV5-1 and TRBJ1-3, with 8 bases aligning to TRBD1. Germline assignment: CDR1 SGHRS and CDR2 YFSETQ. The CDR3 has 15 amino acids. The trim removed 4 bases at V and 3 bases at J, leaving 6 bases unmatched. CDR3: CASSPRGLRGNTIYF. In DNA, the CDR3 is TGCGCCAGCAGCCCCAGGGGGCTTCGTGGAAACACCATATATTTT.

The J gene is TRBJ1-4, the V gene TRBV30; D is uncertain. The CDR3 has 13 residues. V was clipped by 8 bases and J by 10 bases, with 20 bases between them. Per germline, CDR1 GTSNPN and CDR2 SVGIG (reference sequence). In DNA, the CDR3 is TGTGCCCTCCTTACTCGGGCGGAGGGAAAACTGTTTTTT. It yields the protein CALLTRAEGKLFF.

V is TRBV7-8 and J is TRBJ2-3; 9 nucleotides align to TRBD1. With 5 bases clipped from V and 6 bases from J, the junction kept 6 bases outside the gene matches. The CDR3 is 14 amino acids. CDR1 and CDR2 from the germline V gene are SGHVS and FQNEAQ. The CDR3 sequence is CASSPWTGEDTQYF. The DNA of the CDR3 is TGTGCCAGCAGCCCCTGGACAGGGGAGGATACGCAGTATTTT. The full variable domain, its missing parts supplied by reference TRBV7-8 and TRBJ2-3, is GAGVSQSPRYKVAKRGQDVALRCDPISGHVSLFWYQQALGQGPEFLTYFQNEAQLDKSGLPSDRFFAERPEGSVSTLKIQRTQQEDSAVYLCASSPWTGEDTQYFGPGTRLTVL.

J is TRBJ2-7 and V is TRBV30; 12 nucleotides align to TRBD1. The V gene end was trimmed by 5 bases and the J gene end by 9 bases; junction bases not matched to a gene: 5. Germline V lookup: CDR1 GTSNPN, CDR2 SVGIG (reference sequence). The CDR3 has 12 amino acids. The CDR3 coding sequence is TGTGCCTGGGGGGACAGGGGGCGCCGGCAGTACTTC. Translation: CAWGDRGRRQYF. The variable domain in full, completed from reference TRBV30 and TRBJ2-7, reads SQTIHQWPATLVQPVGSPLSLECTVEGTSNPNLYWYRQAAGRGLQLLFYSVGIGQISSEVPQNLSASRPQDRQFILSSKKLLLSDSGFYLCAWGDRGRRQYFGPGTRLTVT.

The chain employs TRBV13 and TRBJ2-2, with unresolved D. CDR1 PRHDT and CDR2 FYEKMQ come from the germline V gene (reference sequence). The CDR3 spans 16 residues. V gave up 6 bases and J gave up 0 bases, with 14 bases separating them. The CDR3 sequence: CASRKLGGANTGELFF. In DNA form, the CDR3 reads TGTGCCAGCAGAAAATTAGGCGGCGCGAACACCGGGGAGCTGTTTTTT. Filled out from reference TRBV13 and TRBJ2-2, the complete variable domain reads AAGVIQSPRHLIKEKRETATLKCYPIPRHDTVYWYQQGPGQDPQFLISFYEKMQSDKGSIPDRFSAQQFSDYHSELNMSSLELGDSALYFCASRKLGGANTGELFFGEGSRLTVL.

The chain recombines TRBV6-5 with TRBJ2-5; 8 nucleotides align to TRBD1. The V segment lost 2 bases and the J segment 6 bases; nucleotides outside the gene matches: 5. The germline CDR1 and CDR2 sequences are MNHEY and SVGAGI. CDR3 length: 14 amino acids. CDR3 loop: CASSYQDRVQTQYF. CDR3 DNA: TGTGCCAGCAGTTACCAGGACAGGGTTCAGACCCAGTACTTC.